The 17 T cell receptor beta chains presented below share a single source sample, sequenced in a study of CD8+ T cells in alopecia areata. In each case, RNA was isolated and then reverse transcribed into cDNA as the sequencing template. Sequencing was performed with immunoSEQ multiplex PCR; in TCRdb, only in-frame clones are kept and a portion is missing. The table lists about 210,000 clones, roughly 64% of them singletons. Treatment reported: oral pan-JAK inhibitor, 5-10 mg twice daily. The sample was CD4+ T cells sorted from blood, taken at week 4, from a patient treated with tofacitinib. These receptors were taken from a human donor with alopecia areata.

This chain links TRBV19 with TRBJ1-5, with D hard to call. From germline, CDR1 is LNHDA and CDR2 SQIVND (reference sequence). CDR3 length: 13 amino acids. The V and J ends lost 3 bases and 7 bases respectively, with 10 bases between them. This CDR3 reads CASSMRARQPQHF. In DNA form, the CDR3 reads TGTGCCAGTAGTATGAGGGCCCGCCAGCCCCAGCATTTT.

This chain links TRBV13 with TRBJ2-2, with D possibly TRBD1 on 6 matching bases. Germline CDR1 PRHDT, CDR2 FYEKMQ (reference sequence). This CDR3 contains 13 residues. The ends were cut back, 5 bases at V and 8 bases at J, with 12 bases in the middle. The CDR3 nucleotides are TGTGCCAGCAGCGTCGACAGGTTAGGGGAGCTGTTTTTT. Its translation: CASSVDRLGELFF.

V is TRBV6-5 and J is TRBJ2-7; D is perhaps TRBD1 or TRBD2 (5 bases each). CDR1 and CDR2 from the germline V gene are MNHEY and SVGAGI. With 5 bases removed from V and 4 bases from J, the gap between germline ends came to 15 bases. The length of the CDR3 is 14 residues. CDR3 bases: TGTGCCAGCAGTATCCGGGACGGCGGTTACGAGCAGTACTTC. This codes for CASSIRDGGYEQYF.

The V call is TRBV5-6, the J call TRBJ2-5; TRBD1 is a possible D gene (6 bases). The end of the DNA fits TRBJ2-7 better, so the J call may be wrong. This CDR3 is built from 14 residues. The V gene's germline CDR1 is SGHDT and CDR2 YYEEEE. The CDR3: CASSLSGAAYEQYF. As DNA, the CDR3 is TGTGCCAGCAGCTTATCAGGGGCTGCCTACGAGCAGTACTTC.

The chain links TRBV7-2 to TRBJ1-6; D is uncertain. Deletions cut 5 bases from V and 9 bases from J, with 8 bases between. The germline gives CDR1 SGHTA, CDR2 FQGNSA. CDR3 length: 12 residues. The CDR3 protein is CASSRGGSPLHF. CDR3 nucleotide sequence: TGTGCCAGCAGCCGCGGTGGTTCACCCCTCCACTTT.

To note about this clone: Other nucleotide sequences in the sample specify the same CDR3. CDR3 sequence (DNA): TGTGCCAGCAGCTCACGACAGGGGTCCTACGAGCAGTACTTC. The encoded protein is CASSSRQGSYEQYF. The chain joins TRBV7-2 to TRBJ2-7; 8 bases are a match to TRBD1. The CDR3 consists of 14 residues. Unmatched junction bases numbered 3, after V lost 4 bases and J lost 1 base. CDR1 is SGHTA and CDR2 is FQGNSA in the germline V gene.

This clone has just a few counts. J is TRBJ1-4 and V is TRBV29-1; perhaps TRBD1 as D (6 bases). Trimming cost V 6 bases and J 7 bases, with 15 bases left between them. The CDR3 sequence is 13 residues long. In germline, CDR1 is SQVTM, CDR2 ANQGSEA. This CDR3 reads CSVGGQGSEKLFF. For the CDR3, the DNA is TGCAGCGTCGGAGGCCAGGGGTCTGAAAAACTGTTTTTT.

The chain carries TRBV2 and TRBJ2-1; D unclear. CDR1 SNHLY and CDR2 FYNNEI come from the germline V gene. V was clipped by 8 bases and J by 5 bases, with 13 bases between them. The CDR3 has 13 residues. CDR3 in DNA: TGTGCCAGCTCTATCCCGCAGAACAATGAGCAGTTCTTC. As protein: CASSIPQNNEQFF.

This clone was seen more than once but under ten times. The CDR3 sequence: CASSPGGQAYEQYF. DNA of the CDR3: TGTGCCAGCTCACCAGGGGGACAGGCCTACGAGCAGTACTTC. The chain couples TRBV18 to TRBJ2-7; 8 bases match TRBD1. Looked up from germline, CDR1 is KGHSH and CDR2 is LQKENI. This CDR3 is built from 14 residues. V was clipped by 2 bases and J by 2 bases; unmatched bases: 2.

The chain is built from TRBV10-3 and TRBJ1-6; 8 nucleotides align to TRBD1. CDR1 ENHRY and CDR2 SYGVKD come from the germline V gene. V lost 0 bases to trimming and J lost 3 bases; unmatched junction nucleotides: 4. This CDR3 spans 17 amino acids. The DNA of the CDR3 is TGTGCCATCAGTGAGTCGGGACAGGATCTCTATAATTCACCCCTCCACTTT. Residues: CAISESGQDLYNSPLHF.

V usage is TRBV7-2 and J usage is TRBJ1-1, with unresolved D. Germline lookup yields CDR1 SGHTA and CDR2 FQGNSA. The CDR3 is 13 residues long. Trimming removed 1 base at V and 5 bases at J, with 8 bases between. The CDR3 nucleotides read TGTGCCAGCAGCTTAGTAGAGAGAACTGAAGCTTTCTTT. As protein: CASSLVERTEAFF.

This clone occurred many times. The chain recombines TRBV7-9 with TRBJ2-1; either TRBD1 or TRBD2 may fit D (5 bases each). The V gene lost 3 bases and the J gene lost 12 bases, with 12 bases spanning the gap. The germline V gene has CDR1 SEHNR and CDR2 FQNEAQ (reference sequence). The CDR3 sequence is 12 residues long. CDR3 DNA: TGTGCCAGCAGCTTTGACAGCCGGGGGCAGTTCTTC. This translates into CASSFDSRGQFF.

This chain joins TRBV11-2 and TRBJ2-5; 11 bases line up with TRBD2. The CDR3 loop spans 14 amino acids. Germline V gene sequence: CDR1 SGHAT, CDR2 FQNNGV. With V trimmed by 5 bases and J by 5 bases, 4 bases remained unmatched. The CDR3, as DNA: TGTGCCAGCAGCGTTAGCGGGGGGGCGGAGACCCAGTACTTC. It encodes CASSVSGGAETQYF.

The V call is TRBV6-6, the J call TRBJ1-5; TRBD1 matches at 8 bases. CDR1 and CDR2 from the germline V gene are MNHNY and SVGAGI (reference sequence). This CDR3 is 13 amino acids long. The J segment lost 7 bases and the V segment lost 6 bases, leaving 5 bases of the junction unmatched. The CDR3 bases are TGTGCCAGCAGCAAGGGACAGGCCCAGCCCCAGCATTTT. Translating it yields CASSKGQAQPQHF.

The V call is TRBV2, the J call TRBJ2-2; 7 bases line up with TRBD2. V lost 2 bases to trimming and J lost 7 bases; unmatched junction nucleotides: 1. CDR1 is SNHLY, CDR2 FYNNEI, per germline. The CDR3 is made up of 13 amino acids. The CDR3 region has the DNA TGTGCCAGCAGTGAAAGGGAGGGCGGGGAGCTGTTTTTT. Amino acids: CASSEREGGELFF.

This clone has just a few counts. The chain uses TRBV29-1 and TRBJ2-3; D is unclear. V lost 5 bases and J lost 3, with 9 bases in between. The CDR3 runs 12 residues. Germline lookup yields CDR1 SQVTM and CDR2 ANQGSEA. The CDR3 DNA reads as TGCAGCGTTTCTAGTATAACAGATACGCAGTATTTT. This sequence encodes CSVSSITDTQYF.

This rearrangement joins TRBV29-1 to TRBJ1-3; perhaps TRBD1 as D (6 bases). CDR1 SQVTM and CDR2 ANQGSEA come from the germline V gene. Trimming removed 7 bases at V and 8 bases at J, with 15 bases between. CDR3 length: 12 residues. The CDR3 sequence is CSAGGAGDTIYF. CDR3 nucleotides: TGCAGCGCCGGGGGAGCAGGGGACACCATATATTTT.